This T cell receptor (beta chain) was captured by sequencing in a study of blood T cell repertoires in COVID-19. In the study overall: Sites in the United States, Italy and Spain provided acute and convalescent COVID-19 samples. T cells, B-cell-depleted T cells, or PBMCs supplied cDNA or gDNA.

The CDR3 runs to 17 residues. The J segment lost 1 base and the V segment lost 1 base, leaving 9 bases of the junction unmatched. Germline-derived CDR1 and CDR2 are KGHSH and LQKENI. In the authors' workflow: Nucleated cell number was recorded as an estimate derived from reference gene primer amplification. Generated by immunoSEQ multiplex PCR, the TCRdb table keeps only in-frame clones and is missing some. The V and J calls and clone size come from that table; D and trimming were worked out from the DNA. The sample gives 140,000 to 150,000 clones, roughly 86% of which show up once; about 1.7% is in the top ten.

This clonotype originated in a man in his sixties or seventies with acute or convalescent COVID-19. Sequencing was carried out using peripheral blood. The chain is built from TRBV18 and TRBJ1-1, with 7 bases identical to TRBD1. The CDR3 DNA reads TGTGCCAGCTCACCACTTCAGGGGGGCGAGGCGAACACTGAAGCTTTCTTT. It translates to CASSPLQGGEANTEAFF. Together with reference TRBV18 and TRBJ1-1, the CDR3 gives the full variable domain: NAGVMQNPRHLVRRRGQEARLRCSPMKGHSHVYWYRQLPEEGLKFMVYLQKENIIDESGMPKERFSAEFPKEGPSILRIQQVVRGDSAAYFCASSPLQGGEANTEAFFGQGTRLTVV.